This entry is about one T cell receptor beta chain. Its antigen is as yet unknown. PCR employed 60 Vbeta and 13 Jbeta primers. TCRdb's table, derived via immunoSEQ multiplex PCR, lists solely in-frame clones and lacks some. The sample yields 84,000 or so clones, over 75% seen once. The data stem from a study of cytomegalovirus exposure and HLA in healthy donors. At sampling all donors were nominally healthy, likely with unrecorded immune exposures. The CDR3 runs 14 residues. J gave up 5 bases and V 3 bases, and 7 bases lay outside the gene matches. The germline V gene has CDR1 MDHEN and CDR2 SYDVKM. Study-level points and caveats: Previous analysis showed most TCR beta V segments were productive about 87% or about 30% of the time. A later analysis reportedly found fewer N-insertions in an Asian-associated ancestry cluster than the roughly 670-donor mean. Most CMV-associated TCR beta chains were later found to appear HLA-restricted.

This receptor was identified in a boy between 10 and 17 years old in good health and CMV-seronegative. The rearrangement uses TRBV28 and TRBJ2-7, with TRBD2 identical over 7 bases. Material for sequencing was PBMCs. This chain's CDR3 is CASSFRGERNEQYF. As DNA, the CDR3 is TGTGCCAGCAGTTTCCGGGGGGAAAGAAACGAGCAGTACTTC. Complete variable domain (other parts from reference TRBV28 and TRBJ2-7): DVKVTQSSRYLVKRTGEKVFLECVQDMDHENMFWYRQDPGLGLRLIYFSYDVKMKEKGDIPEGYSVSREKKERFSLILESASTNQTSMYLCASSFRGERNEQYFGPGTRLTVT.